This T cell receptor (beta chain) was recovered during a study of blood T cell repertoires in COVID-19 (dated by TCRdb to about 2020). As for the study more broadly: Collaborator samples came from the United States, Italy and Spain and covered acute and convalescent phases of COVID-19. The material from the prospective study consisted of cDNA or gDNA derived from T cells, B-cell-depleted T cells, or PBMCs. Subjects who had been exposed to COVID-19, were actively infected with it, or had recovered from it provided the deeply sampled blood TCRbeta repertoires that made up the dataset. The repertoires were made available in a free public database intended to serve as a resource for research on the immune response to SARS-CoV-2. The samples were drawn from two sources: the first 160 participants of the ongoing ImmuneRACE study, and about 1,300 subjects contributed by 6 global collaborators. Sample metadata almost always included a de-identified subject ID, COVID-19 status, age in years and sex. Where HLA class I and class II types were available, the types were taken from metadata supplied by the sample provider, not from assay-based typing.

Details on this clone: There is no known antigen for this receptor. Base qualities are not provided; no much larger clone lies one nucleotide away.

Including the terminal cysteine and phenylalanine, the CDR3 comprises 16 residues. Only CDR3 DNA remains: 48 bases, in frame from the first base. According to the germline V gene (reference sequence), CDR1 reads LNHDA and CDR2 reads SQIVND. Trimming takes 6 bases off V and 8 bases off J; junction bases not matched to a gene: 13. TCRbeta CDR3 regions were amplified from genomic DNA by means of the immunoSEQ Assay, a bias-controlled multiplex PCR. Turning to the authors' computational methods: The number of nucleated cells in each sample was estimated by amplification of reference gene primers within the assay. Sequence reads were collapsed and filtered to measure the absolute abundance of every unique TCRbeta CDR3 rearrangement. For each sample, productive Simpson clonality was calculated by taking the square root of Simpson's diversity index across productive rearrangements. The table was pulled from immuneACCESS by TCRdb, which kept in-frame rearrangements only. Such tables lose some clones; where checked, under half of the loss comes from unresolved V genes, and the rest has no known cause. V, J and clone size reflect that table, while D and trimming were determined from the DNA. The sample has under 140,000 clones on record, about 85% of them singletons. The ten largest clones capture 4.8% of the sample.

On the study overall, not on this receptor specifically: The amount of clinical and demographic metadata varied by source and participant and was provided uncurated.

The collaborating institutions used their own protocols to collect whole blood in K2EDTA tubes. For TCRbeta analysis, collaborator samples were shipped as frozen whole blood, as isolated PBMCs, or as DNA extracted from either sample type. Source material: peripheral blood. This chain joins TRBV19 to TRBJ2-1; TRBD1 aligns with 10 central bases. The receptor comes from a human donor in a cohort sampled during active COVID-19. At the DNA level, the sequence is TGTGCCAGTAGCCCTCAACGGGACAGGGGCGGGGATGAGCAGTTCTTC. Its protein is CASSPQRDRGGDEQFF.